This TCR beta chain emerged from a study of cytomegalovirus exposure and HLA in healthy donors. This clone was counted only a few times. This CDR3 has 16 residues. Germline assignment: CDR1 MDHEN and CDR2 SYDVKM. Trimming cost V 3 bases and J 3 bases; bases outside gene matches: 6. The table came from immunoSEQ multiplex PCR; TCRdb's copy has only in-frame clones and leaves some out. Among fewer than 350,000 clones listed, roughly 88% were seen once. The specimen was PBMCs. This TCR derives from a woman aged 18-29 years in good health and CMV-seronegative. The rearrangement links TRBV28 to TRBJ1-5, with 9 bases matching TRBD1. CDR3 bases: TGTGCCAGCAGTTTTGGGGGACAGGGCGCCAATCAGCCCCAGCATTTT. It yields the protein CASSFGGQGANQPQHF.